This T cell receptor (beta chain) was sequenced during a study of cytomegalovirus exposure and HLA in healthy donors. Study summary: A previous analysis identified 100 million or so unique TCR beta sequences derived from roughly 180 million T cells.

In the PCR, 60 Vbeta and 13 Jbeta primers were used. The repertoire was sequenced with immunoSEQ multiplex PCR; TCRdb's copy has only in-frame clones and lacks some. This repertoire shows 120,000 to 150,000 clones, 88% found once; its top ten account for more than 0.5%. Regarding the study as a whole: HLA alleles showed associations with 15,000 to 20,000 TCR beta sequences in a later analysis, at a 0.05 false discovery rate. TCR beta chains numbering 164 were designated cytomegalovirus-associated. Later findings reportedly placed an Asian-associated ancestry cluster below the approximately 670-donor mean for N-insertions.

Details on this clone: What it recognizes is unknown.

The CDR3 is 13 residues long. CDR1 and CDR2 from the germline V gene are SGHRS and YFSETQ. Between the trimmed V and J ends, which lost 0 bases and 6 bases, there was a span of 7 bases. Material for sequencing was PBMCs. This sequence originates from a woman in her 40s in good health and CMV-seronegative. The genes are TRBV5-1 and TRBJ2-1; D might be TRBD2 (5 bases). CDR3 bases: TGCGCCAGCAGCTTGGTCCTAGCCAATGAGCAGTTCTTC. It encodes CASSLVLANEQFF.